This T cell receptor (beta chain) comes out of a study of siplizumab effects on memory and regulatory T cells. The study, taken as a whole, reports: Naive T cells looked more diverse than memory cells, and they looked like major contributors to the alloresponse.

The CDR3 is 13 amino acids. Per the germline V gene, CDR1 is SGHNT and CDR2 is YYREEE (reference sequence). Trimming stripped 0 bases from V and 8 bases from J, with 11 bases between. A note on this clone: Antigen: not known.

Some clones are missing from TCRdb's copy, which holds only in-frame ones; the method was immunoSEQ multiplex PCR. The sample records under 150,000 clones, roughly 94% being singletons. This sequence was found in a human donor in good health. What was sequenced was non-Treg CD4+ T cells sorted from blood. The gene calls are TRBV5-4 and TRBJ1-2; perhaps TRBD1 as D (5 bases). CDR3 DNA: TGTGCCAGCAGCTTGGCCGGAGGGGACGGCTACACCTTC. Its protein product is CASSLAGGDGYTF.